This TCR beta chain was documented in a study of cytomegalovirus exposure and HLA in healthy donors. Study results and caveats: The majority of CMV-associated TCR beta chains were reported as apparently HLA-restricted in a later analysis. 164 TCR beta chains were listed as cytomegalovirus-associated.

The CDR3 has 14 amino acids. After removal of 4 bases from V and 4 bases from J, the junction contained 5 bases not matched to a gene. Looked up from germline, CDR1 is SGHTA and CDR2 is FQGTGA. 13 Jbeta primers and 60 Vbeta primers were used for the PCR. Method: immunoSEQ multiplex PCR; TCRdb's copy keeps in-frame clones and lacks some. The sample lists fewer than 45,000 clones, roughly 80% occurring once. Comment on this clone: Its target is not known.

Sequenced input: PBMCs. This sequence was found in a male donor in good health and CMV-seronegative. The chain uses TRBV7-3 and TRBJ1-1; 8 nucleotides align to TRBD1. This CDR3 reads CASSYQGAGTEAFF. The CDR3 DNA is TGTGCCAGCAGCTATCAGGGGGCTGGCACTGAAGCTTTCTTT.